Sequencing of this T cell receptor (beta chain) was carried out in a study of shared clonotypes between healthy human individuals. The replicate PCRs on unsorted PBMC were given 250 to 350 ng DNA, which is about 30,000 T cell genomes. TCRdb's table, derived via immunoSEQ multiplex PCR, lists solely in-frame clones and lacks some. The sample yields hundreds of thousands of clones, around 81% seen once. Comments on this clone: Its antigen is unknown.

The study's findings and limits: Clonotype sharing among the donors was expected to vary with sequencing depth.

The V end lost 8 bases, the J end lost 2 bases, and 12 bases lay between the germline ends. Germline loops: CDR1 MNHEY, CDR2 SMNVEV (reference sequence). The CDR3 sequence is 13 residues long. The source of this sequence is a woman between 35 and 50 years old in good health. Some clones in this sample may be carry-over from other donors' samples. Sequencing was carried out using PBMCs. The chain employs TRBV27 and TRBJ1-2, with D possibly being TRBD1 (6 bases). The CDR3 sequence is CASRRGGNYGYTF. CDR3 DNA: TGTGCCAGCCGAAGGGGGGGAAACTATGGCTACACCTTC.